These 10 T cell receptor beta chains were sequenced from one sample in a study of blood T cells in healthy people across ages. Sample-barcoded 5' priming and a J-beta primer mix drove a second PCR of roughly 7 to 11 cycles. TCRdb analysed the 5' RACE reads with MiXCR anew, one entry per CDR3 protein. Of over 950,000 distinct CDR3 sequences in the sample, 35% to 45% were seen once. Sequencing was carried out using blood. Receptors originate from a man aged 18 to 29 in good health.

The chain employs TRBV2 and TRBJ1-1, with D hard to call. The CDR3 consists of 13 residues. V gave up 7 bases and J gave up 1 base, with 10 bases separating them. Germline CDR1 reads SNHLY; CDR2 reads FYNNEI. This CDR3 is CASMWQQNTEAFF. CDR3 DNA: TGTGCCAGCATGTGGCAGCAGAACACTGAAGCTTTCTTT.

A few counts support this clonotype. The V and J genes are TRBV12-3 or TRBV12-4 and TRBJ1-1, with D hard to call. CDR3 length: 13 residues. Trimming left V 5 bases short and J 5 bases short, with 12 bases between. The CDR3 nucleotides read TGTGCCAGCAGTCCTCAGGTGGGAACTGAAGCTTTCTTT. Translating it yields CASSPQVGTEAFF.

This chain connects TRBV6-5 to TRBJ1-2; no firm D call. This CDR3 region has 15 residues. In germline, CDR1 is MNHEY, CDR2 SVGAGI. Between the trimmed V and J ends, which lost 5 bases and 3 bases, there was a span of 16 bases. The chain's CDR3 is CASSLTAPKHYGYTF. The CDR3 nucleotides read TGTGCCAGCAGTCTGACCGCTCCTAAACACTATGGCTACACCTTC.

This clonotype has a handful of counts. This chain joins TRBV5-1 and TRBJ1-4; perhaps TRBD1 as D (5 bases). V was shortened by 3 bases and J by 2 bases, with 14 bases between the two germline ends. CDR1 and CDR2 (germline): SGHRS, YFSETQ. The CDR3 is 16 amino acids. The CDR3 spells CASSSRGERTNEKLFF. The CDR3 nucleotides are TGCGCCAGCAGCTCCCGGGGGGAGCGTACTAATGAAAAACTGTTTTTT.

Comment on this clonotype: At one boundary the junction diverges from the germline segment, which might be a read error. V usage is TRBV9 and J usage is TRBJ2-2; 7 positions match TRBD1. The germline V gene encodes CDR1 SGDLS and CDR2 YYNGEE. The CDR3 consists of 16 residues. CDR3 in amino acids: CASSVSTGDNTGEPFF. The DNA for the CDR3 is TGTGCCAGCAGCGTGTCTACAGGGGATAACACCGGGGAGCCGTTTTTT. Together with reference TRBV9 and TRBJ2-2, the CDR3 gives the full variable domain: DSGVTQTPKHLITATGQRVTLRCSPRSGDLSVYWYQQSLDQGLQFLIQYYNGEERAKGNILERFSAQQFPDLHSELNLSSLELGDSALYFCASSVSTGDNTGEPFFGEGSRLTVL.

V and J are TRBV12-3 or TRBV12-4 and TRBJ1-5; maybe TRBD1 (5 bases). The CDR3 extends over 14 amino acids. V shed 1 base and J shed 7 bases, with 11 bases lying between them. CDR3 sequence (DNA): TGTGCCAGCAGTTTAGACGCGGGGACCCAGCCCCAGCATTTT. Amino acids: CASSLDAGTQPQHF.

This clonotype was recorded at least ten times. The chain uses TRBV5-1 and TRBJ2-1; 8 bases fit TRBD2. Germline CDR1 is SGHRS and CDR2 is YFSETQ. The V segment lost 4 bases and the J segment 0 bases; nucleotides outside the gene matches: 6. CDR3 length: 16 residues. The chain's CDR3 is CASSEVAGRSYNEQFF. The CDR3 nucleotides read TGCGCCAGCAGCGAAGTAGCGGGGCGCTCCTACAATGAGCAGTTCTTC.

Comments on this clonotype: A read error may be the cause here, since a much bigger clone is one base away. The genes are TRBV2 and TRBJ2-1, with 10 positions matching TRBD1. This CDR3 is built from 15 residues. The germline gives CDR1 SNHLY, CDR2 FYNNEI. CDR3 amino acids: CAGSFMGTGDREQFF. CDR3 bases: TGTGCCGGCAGTTTTATGGGGACAGGGGATCGTGAGCAGTTCTTC.

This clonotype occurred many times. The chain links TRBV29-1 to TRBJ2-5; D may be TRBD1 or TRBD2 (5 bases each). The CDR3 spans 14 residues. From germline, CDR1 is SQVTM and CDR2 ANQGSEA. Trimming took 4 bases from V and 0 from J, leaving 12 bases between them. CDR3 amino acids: CSVVVGVYQETQYF. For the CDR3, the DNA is TGCAGCGTTGTAGTGGGGGTCTACCAAGAGACCCAGTACTTC.

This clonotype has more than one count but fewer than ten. Written as DNA, the CDR3 is TGTGCCAGCTCTCTGTTGGGGGAGATCTATGGCTACACCTTC. As protein: CASSLLGEIYGYTF. The chain carries TRBV12-3 or TRBV12-4 and TRBJ1-2, with D possibly TRBD1 on 5 matching bases. This CDR3 region has 14 residues. The germline V and J ends were trimmed by 8 bases and 4 bases, with 17 bases remaining between them.